This record looks at one T cell receptor beta chain sequence and its context. Trimming pared 0 bases from V and 4 bases from J, leaving 12 bases between. This CDR3 region has 15 residues. Per the germline V gene, CDR1 is WSHSY and CDR2 is SAAADI. This entry comes from a study of blood T cell repertoires in COVID-19. Study in general: Both acute and convalescent COVID-19 samples were obtained from the United States, Italy and Spain. In each case, the material was cDNA or gDNA derived from T cells, B-cell-depleted T cells, or PBMCs.

As originally analysed: Reference gene primer amplification gave nucleated cell count estimates. TCRdb's table, derived via immunoSEQ multiplex PCR, lists solely in-frame clones and lacks some. Clonal size and the V and J genes are those of that table, whereas D and trimming came from the DNA. This table holds fewer than 500,000 clones, roughly 90% found once. Patients of the Seattle cohort, enrolled during active infection, were followed longitudinally. The clonotype comes from a man aged 18-30 years with COVID-19, enrolled during active disease. This rearrangement joins TRBV10-2 to TRBJ1-2; no firm D call. The sample was peripheral blood. CDR3 region: CASSESRRSGYGYTF. CDR3 nucleotides: TGCGCCAGCAGTGAGTCGCGAAGGTCAGGCTATGGCTACACCTTC.